This T cell receptor beta chain was obtained from a study of regulatory T cells in long-lasting Graves disease. Study in general: Patients newly diagnosed with Graves' had been on antithyroid drugs for under 3 months.

Sequencing libraries for TCR beta were prepared with iRepertoire HTBI primers and Arm-PCR of CDR3 regions. Original processing notes: 60 or so TRBV and about 14 TRBJ segments were identified across samples. TCRdb analysed the multiplex PCR reads with MiXCR anew, one entry per CDR3 protein. TCRdb, rather than the study authors, made the V and J calls. The data hold approximately 360,000 distinct CDR3 sequences, with about 12% observed a single time. CDR1 is MNHEY and CDR2 is SMNVEV in the germline V gene (reference sequence). Trimming left V 3 bases short and J 3 bases short, with 20 bases between. The CDR3 is 17 residues long. Noted time point: newly diagnosed GD, antithyroid drugs for less than 3 months. The authors made the TCR library using RNA they extracted from PBMCs. The same sample was also studied in work on T cells in Graves' hyperthyroidism and ophthalmopathy. That paper states: Together with thyroid ultrasound, orbital computed tomography, serum thyroxine and TRAb, clinical symptoms were used for diagnoses. Blood samples included most of the expanded thyroid clonotypes exceeding 0.001.

The TCR sequence derives from a woman under 30 with Graves disease. The specimen was peripheral blood mononuclear cells (PBMCs), collected at new diagnosis, from a patient treated with antithyroid drugs. The rearrangement joins TRBV27 to TRBJ1-1, with D unclear. CDR3: CASSFQEALGRDTEAFF. As DNA, the CDR3 is TGTGCCAGCAGTTTCCAGGAGGCCTTGGGGAGGGACACTGAAGCTTTCTTT.